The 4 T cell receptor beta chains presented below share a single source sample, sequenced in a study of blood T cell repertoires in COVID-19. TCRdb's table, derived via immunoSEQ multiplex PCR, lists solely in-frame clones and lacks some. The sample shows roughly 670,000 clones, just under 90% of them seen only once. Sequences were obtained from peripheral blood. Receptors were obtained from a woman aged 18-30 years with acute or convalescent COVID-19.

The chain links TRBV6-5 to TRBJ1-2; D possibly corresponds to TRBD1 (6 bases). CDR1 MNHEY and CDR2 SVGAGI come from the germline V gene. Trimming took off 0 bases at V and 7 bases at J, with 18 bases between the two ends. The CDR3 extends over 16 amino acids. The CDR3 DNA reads TGTGCCAGCAGTTACTCGAGGGCTCAGGGGCACGGTGGCTACACCTTC. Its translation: CASSYSRAQGHGGYTF.

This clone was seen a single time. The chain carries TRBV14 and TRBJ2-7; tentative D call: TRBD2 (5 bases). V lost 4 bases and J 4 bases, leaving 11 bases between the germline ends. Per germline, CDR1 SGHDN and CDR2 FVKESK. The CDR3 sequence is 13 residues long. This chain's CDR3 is CASSPIGLYEQYF. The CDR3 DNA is TGTGCCAGCAGCCCTATAGGACTGTACGAGCAGTACTTC. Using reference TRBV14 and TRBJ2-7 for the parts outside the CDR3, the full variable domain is EAGVTQFPSHSVIEKGQTVTLRCDPISGHDNLYWYRRVMGKEIKFLLHFVKESKQDESGMPNNRFLAERTGGTYSTLKVQPAELEDSGVYFCASSPIGLYEQYFGPGTRLTVT.

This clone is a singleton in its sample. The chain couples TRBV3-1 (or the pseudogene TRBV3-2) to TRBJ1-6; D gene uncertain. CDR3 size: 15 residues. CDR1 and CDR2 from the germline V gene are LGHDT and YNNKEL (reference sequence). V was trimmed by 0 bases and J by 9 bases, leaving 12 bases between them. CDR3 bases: TGTGCCAGCAGCCAAGAGTCGGGGTTTGGTTCACCCCTCCACTTT. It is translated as CASSQESGFGSPLHF.

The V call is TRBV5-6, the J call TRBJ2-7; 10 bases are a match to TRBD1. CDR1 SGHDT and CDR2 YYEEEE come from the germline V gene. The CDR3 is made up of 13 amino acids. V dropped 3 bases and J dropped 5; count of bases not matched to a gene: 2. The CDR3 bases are TGTGCCAGCAGCTGGGGGACAGGGGACGAGCAGTACTTC. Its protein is CASSWGTGDEQYF. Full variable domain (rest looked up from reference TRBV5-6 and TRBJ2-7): DAGVTQSPTHLIKTRGQQVTLRCSPKSGHDTVSWYQQALGQGPQFIFQYYEEEERQRGNFPDRFSGHQFPNYSSELNVNALLLGDSALYLCASSWGTGDEQYFGPGTRLTVT.